The 20 T cell receptor beta chains reported below all come from one sample, sequenced in a study of blood T cell repertoires in COVID-19. This table comes from immunoSEQ multiplex PCR, and its TCRdb copy is limited to in-frame clones, with some not included. The table shows approximately 74,000 clones, with roughly 80% occurring only once. Sequenced sample: peripheral blood. The source is a woman older than 75 with active or convalescent COVID-19.

J is TRBJ2-3 and V is TRBV19; TRBD1 matches 8 bases. This CDR3 is 15 amino acids long. V gave up 3 bases and J gave up 2 bases; unmatched junction bases: 4. Germline CDR1 reads LNHDA; CDR2 reads SQIVND (reference sequence). CDR3 residues: CASSIGQGFTDTQYF. Written as DNA, the CDR3 is TGTGCCAGTAGTATCGGACAGGGATTCACAGATACGCAGTATTTT.

The gene calls are TRBV6-5 and TRBJ1-4, with D hard to call. The length of the CDR3 is 14 residues. Germline assignment: CDR1 MNHEY and CDR2 SVGAGI. V lost 6 bases and J 8 bases, leaving 16 bases between the germline ends. CDR3 sequence: CASSLRKSGEKLFF. The DNA of the CDR3 is TGTGCCAGCAGCCTAAGGAAATCGGGGGAAAAACTGTTTTTT.

The chain has TRBV29-1 and TRBJ1-3; 7 bases align to TRBD1. This CDR3 is built from 14 residues. Germline CDR1 reads SQVTM; CDR2 reads ANQGSEA. The V gene end was trimmed by 6 bases and the J gene end by 0 bases; junction bases not matched to a gene: 5. CDR3 amino acids: CSVKGTVSGNTIYF. CDR3 bases: TGCAGCGTGAAGGGGACAGTCTCTGGAAACACCATATATTTT.

The chain uses TRBV6-6 and TRBJ1-5, with TRBD1 as a possible D gene (6 bases). The V end lost 5 bases, the J end lost 4 bases, and 18 bases lay between the germline ends. The CDR3 has 16 amino acids. Germline V gene data show CDR1 as MNHNY and CDR2 as SVGAGI (reference sequence). CDR3 nucleotide sequence: TGTGCCAGCAGTGGCGGGAGGGGGGGATGGAATCAGCCCCAGCATTTT. Protein product: CASSGGRGGWNQPQHF.

The rearrangement joins TRBV6-2 or TRBV6-3 to TRBJ1-3; 7 nucleotides match TRBD1. CDR3 length equals 15 residues. Germline V gene data show CDR1 as MNHEY and CDR2 as SVGEGT. V shed 6 bases and J 0 bases; nucleotides not matched to a gene: 5. Here the CDR3 DNA reads TGTGCCAGCAGCAGGGGACAGAGCTCTGGAAACACCATATATTTT. This sequence encodes CASSRGQSSGNTIYF.

V usage is TRBV11-2 and J usage is TRBJ2-7, with unresolved D. Germline CDR1 reads SGHAT; CDR2 reads FQNNGV. The CDR3 is made up of 14 amino acids. The V gene lost 1 base and the J gene lost 4 bases, with 11 bases spanning the gap. CDR3 nucleotide sequence: TGTGCCAGCAGCTTAGCACAGTTGTGGTACGAGCAGTACTTC. This encodes CASSLAQLWYEQYF.

CDR3 coding DNA: TGTGCCAGCAGCTGGGGACAGCTCGTAGCCAAAAACATTCAGTACTTC. Translation gives CASSWGQLVAKNIQYF. The chain joins TRBV21-1 to TRBJ2-4; TRBD1, the table's D call, was not compared with the DNA. TRBV21-1 represents a pseudogene. This CDR3 spans 16 amino acids.

CDR3 sequence: CASSTLYNEQFF. The DNA of the CDR3 is TGTGCCAGCAGCACTCTATACAATGAGCAGTTCTTC. The chain recombines TRBV14 with TRBJ2-1; D call uncertain. This CDR3 spans 12 amino acids. V lost 5 bases, J lost 4 bases, and 6 bases lay in between. Germline V gene data show CDR1 as SGHDN and CDR2 as FVKESK.

This chain uses TRBV2 with TRBJ2-5; maybe TRBD1 (6 bases). This CDR3 has 13 residues. Germline assignment: CDR1 SNHLY and CDR2 FYNNEI. Trimming stripped 7 bases from V and 13 bases from J, with 22 bases between. The CDR3 sequence: CASMGERGTGLYF. CDR3 nucleotides: TGTGCCAGCATGGGGGAAAGGGGAACAGGGTTGTACTTC.

V gene TRBV6-6 combines with J gene TRBJ1-2; weak D call: TRBD1 (5 bases). V was pared by 2 bases and J by 4 bases, with 8 bases between. The CDR3 is 13 amino acids. Per the germline V gene, CDR1 is MNHNY and CDR2 is SVGAGI (reference sequence). The CDR3 reads CASSYGGGYGYTF. The CDR3 DNA sequence: TGTGCCAGCAGTTACGGGGGGGGCTATGGCTACACCTTC.

The J gene is TRBJ1-2, the V gene TRBV3-1 (or the pseudogene TRBV3-2); D perhaps matches TRBD1 (5 bases). Deletions cut 5 bases from V and 2 bases from J, with 21 bases between. Germline CDR1 is LGHDT and CDR2 is YNNKEL (reference sequence). The CDR3 contains 17 residues. The CDR3 region is CASSFILGGSGNYGYTF. The DNA for the CDR3 is TGTGCCAGCAGCTTCATCCTCGGGGGTTCGGGAAACTATGGCTACACCTTC.

V and J are TRBV7-9 and TRBJ2-5; 7 bases are shared with TRBD1. The CDR3 has 15 amino acids. The germline CDR1 and CDR2 sequences are SEHNR and FQNEAQ (reference sequence). V gave up 3 bases and J gave up 1 base; unmatched junction bases: 5. In DNA form, the CDR3 reads TGTGCCAGCAGCTTGAGGCCAGGGGGCCAAGAGACCCAGTACTTC. This codes for CASSLRPGGQETQYF.

This chain connects TRBV30 to TRBJ1-4; D perhaps matches TRBD1 (6 bases). The CDR3 has 13 amino acids. V lost 2 bases and J lost 5, with 9 bases in between. CDR1 and CDR2 from the germline V gene are GTSNPN and SVGIG (reference sequence). This chain's CDR3 is CAWSKGGNEKLFF. The CDR3 DNA sequence: TGTGCCTGGAGTAAGGGGGGGAATGAAAAACTGTTTTTT. Looking up the rest from reference TRBV30 and TRBJ1-4 gives the full variable domain: SQTIHQWPATLVQPVGSPLSLECTVEGTSNPNLYWYRQAAGRGLQLLFYSVGIGQISSEVPQNLSASRPQDRQFILSSKKLLLSDSGFYLCAWSKGGNEKLFFGSGTQLSVL.

J is TRBJ1-5 and V is TRBV5-8, with 9 bases fitting TRBD1. Per germline, CDR1 SGHTS and CDR2 YDEGEE. V gave up 4 bases and J gave up 4 bases; unmatched junction bases: 6. This CDR3 is built from 15 residues. The CDR3 sequence is CASSRQGVKNQPQHF. The CDR3 coding sequence is TGTGCCAGCAGCAGACAGGGGGTTAAGAATCAGCCCCAGCATTTT.

V gene TRBV2 combines with J gene TRBJ2-1; the D gene is possibly TRBD1 (6 bases). V dropped 8 bases and J dropped 7 bases, with 18 bases sitting between them. The CDR3 is 14 amino acids. Germline lookup yields CDR1 SNHLY and CDR2 FYNNEI. The CDR3 nucleotides are TGTGCCAGCCTGAACCAGGGGCAACGGAATGAGCAGTTCTTC. Amino acids: CASLNQGQRNEQFF. The whole variable domain, remainder taken from reference TRBV2 and TRBJ2-1, is EPEVTQTPSHQVTQMGQEVILRCVPISNHLYFYWYRQILGQKVEFLVSFYNNEISEKSEIFDDQFSVERPDGSNFTLKIRSTKLEDSAMYFCASLNQGQRNEQFFGPGTRLTVL.

The sample holds a few counts of this clone. The V call is TRBV18, the J call TRBJ1-2; no firm D call. The CDR3 totals 16 residues. Germline lookup yields CDR1 KGHSH and CDR2 LQKENI. V was pared by 2 bases and J by 2 bases, with 15 bases between. Written as DNA, the CDR3 is TGTGCCAGCTCACCAACAGAAGGCAGATCCAACTATGGCTACACCTTC. Translated: CASSPTEGRSNYGYTF.

The chain joins TRBV29-1 to TRBJ2-3; maybe TRBD1 (5 bases). This CDR3 is 14 amino acids long. In germline, CDR1 is SQVTM, CDR2 ANQGSEA. Trimming took off 5 bases at V and 0 bases at J, with 12 bases between the two ends. CDR3 sequence: CSVRQGSSTDTQYF. CDR3 nucleotides: TGCAGCGTTAGGCAGGGCTCTAGCACAGATACGCAGTATTTT.

The V call is TRBV6-6, the J call TRBJ2-1; the D is unclear. CDR1 is MNHNY and CDR2 is SVGAGI in the germline V gene (reference sequence). The CDR3 sequence is 15 residues long. Trimming took 4 bases from V and 7 from J, leaving 17 bases between them. This CDR3 reads CASSSRVAYSNEQFF. CDR3 nucleotide sequence: TGTGCCAGCAGTTCCCGAGTAGCTTATTCGAATGAGCAGTTCTTC.

J is TRBJ2-1 and V is TRBV6-2 or TRBV6-3; perhaps TRBD2 as D (7 bases). V was pared by 4 bases and J by 7 bases, with 17 bases between. This CDR3 is built from 15 residues. The germline V gene has CDR1 MNHEY and CDR2 SVGEGT. The CDR3 nucleotides are TGTGCCAGCAGTTTCATGCGGGGGCTCAGGAATGAGCAGTTCTTC. It translates to CASSFMRGLRNEQFF.

A few counts support this clone. The rearrangement links TRBV28 to TRBJ1-1; no definite D call. Germline assignment: CDR1 MDHEN and CDR2 SYDVKM. Trimming removed 6 bases from V and 0 bases from J, with 11 bases in between. This CDR3 is built from 14 residues. CDR3 in DNA: TGTGCCAGCAGGTTAGGAGGCCTGAACACTGAAGCTTTCTTT. Encoded protein: CASRLGGLNTEAFF.